Detailed here is one TCR beta chain. In the authors' workflow: Nucleated cell number was recorded as an estimate derived from reference gene primer amplification. TCRdb keeps only in-frame clones here, not all; method: immunoSEQ multiplex PCR. That table supplies the V and J calls and clone size; D and trimming were determined from the DNA. The sample yields roughly 100,000 clones, 84% seen once. These data originate in a study of blood T cell repertoires in COVID-19. Study information: From T cells, B-cell-depleted T cells, or PBMCs came the material, which was cDNA or gDNA.

J was trimmed by 13 bases and V by 0 bases; bases with no gene match: 9. CDR3 size: 13 residues. The germline CDR1 and CDR2 sequences are SGHRS and YFSETQ. The chain uses TRBV5-1 and TRBJ2-7; TRBD2 aligns across 8 bases. The receptor was isolated from a woman in her sixties with acute or convalescent COVID-19. The sequenced material came from peripheral blood. The CDR3 DNA is TGCGCCAGCAGCTTGGTAGTAGCGGGGCCATATTACTTC. It codes for CASSLVVAGPYYF.